This TCR beta chain originates from a study of human T cells and chemical hapten exposure. As for time point: healthy volunteer bleed at 6 weeks. Sequencing started from total RNA isolated from unfractionated whole blood. Individual cDNA molecules received unique molecular identifiers in the library. One entry per CDR3 protein, called by TCRdb with MiXCR from the RACE reads. The repertoire holds some 65,000 distinct CDR3 sequences, approximately 6.2% seen once, with 3% to 3.5% in the top ten. This CDR3 region has 15 residues. In germline, CDR1 is MRHNA, CDR2 SNTAGT. V was clipped by 6 bases and J by 0 bases; unmatched bases: 2.

The sequenced sample consisted of whole blood. V gene TRBV6-4 combines with J gene TRBJ2-3; TRBD2 matches at 11 bases. This TCR was sampled from a female donor in good health. Some clones in this sample may be carry-over from other donors' samples. In DNA, the CDR3 is TGTGCCAGCAGCCGGACTAGCGGGAGCACAGATACGCAGTATTTT. This translates into CASSRTSGSTDTQYF.